This T cell receptor beta chain was sequenced in a study of cytomegalovirus exposure and HLA in healthy donors. The CDR3 covers 15 residues. Germline V gives CDR1 SGHTS, CDR2 YDEGEE. V was pared by 2 bases and J by 2 bases, with 12 bases between. The PCR had 60 Vbeta and 13 Jbeta primers. The data were produced by immunoSEQ multiplex PCR, yet TCRdb's version contains in-frame clones alone and is incomplete. The sample holds some 150,000 clones, around four fifths seen once. The clonotype comes from a man aged 40-49 years in good health and CMV-seronegative. The sample taken for sequencing was PBMCs. V and J are TRBV5-8 and TRBJ2-3, with D possibly matching TRBD1 (6 bases). CDR3 in amino acids: CASSFLGQSTDTQYF. In DNA form, the CDR3 reads TGTGCCAGCAGCTTCCTTGGACAGTCCACAGATACGCAGTATTTT.